These 10 T cell receptor beta chains came from one sample sequenced in a study of T cell responses to AZD1222 COVID-19 vaccine. Only in-frame clones appear in the TCRdb table, and some are missing; sequencing was by immunoSEQ multiplex PCR. Seen here are roughly 79,000 clones, 60% to 80% observed once, and the top ten hold under 25%. This specimen was peripheral blood, taken on day 0 of AZD1222 vaccination. These receptors were taken from an adult in good health.

The chain recombines TRBV12-3 or TRBV12-4 with TRBJ2-1; 7 bases fit TRBD1. The J segment lost 14 bases and the V segment lost 5 bases, leaving 12 bases of the junction unmatched. The CDR3 has 13 amino acids. CDR3 region: CASSPFVQGEEFF. CDR3 nucleotide sequence: TGTGCCAGCAGTCCTTTCGTTCAGGGGGAAGAGTTCTTC.

This rearrangement joins TRBV6-2 or TRBV6-3 to TRBJ2-5; tentatively, D is TRBD2 (6 bases). V lost 0 bases and J 6 bases, leaving 11 bases between the germline ends. This CDR3 is 14 amino acids long. Looked up from germline, CDR1 is MNHEY and CDR2 is SVGEGT. The CDR3 DNA reads as TGTGCCAGCAGTTACTCCGGGGGTTGGCAGACCCAGTACTTC. Protein sequence: CASSYSGGWQTQYF.

The V call is TRBV28, the J call TRBJ2-7; weak D call: TRBD1 (8 bases). This CDR3 contains 18 residues. V was clipped by 5 bases and J by 3 bases, with 26 bases between them. Germline V gives CDR1 MDHEN, CDR2 SYDVKM. This chain's CDR3 is CASSPTLTGAGVIYEQYF. CDR3 coding DNA: TGTGCCAGCAGTCCTACCCTGACAGGGGCGGGGGTTATCTACGAGCAGTACTTC.

Only a few counts were recorded for this clone. The chain recombines TRBV6-1 with TRBJ2-2; TRBD2 agrees at 7 bases. Germline trimming cut 4 bases from V and 1 base from J; bases unmatched to any gene: 0. Germline values: CDR1 MNHNS, CDR2 SASEGT. The CDR3 has 14 amino acids. This CDR3 is CASSVAGNTGELFF. CDR3 nucleotide sequence: TGTGCCAGCAGTGTAGCGGGGAACACCGGGGAGCTGTTTTTT.

This sequence joins TRBV7-8 and TRBJ1-2; 8 nucleotides align to TRBD1. Trimming removed 5 bases from V and 0 bases from J; junction bases left unmatched: 11. Germline values: CDR1 SGHVS, CDR2 FQNEAQ. The CDR3 spans 17 residues. The CDR3 region has the DNA TGTGCCAGCAGCAAAACAGGGGGACGGCTAACTAACTATGGCTACACCTTC. This encodes CASSKTGGRLTNYGYTF.

This chain links TRBV30 with TRBJ2-7; D remains unclear. Trimming removed 5 bases at V and 5 bases at J, with 13 bases between. CDR1 and CDR2 (germline): GTSNPN, SVGIG (reference sequence). This CDR3 region has 12 residues. CDR3 region: CAWALGVHEQYF. The CDR3 coding sequence is TGTGCCTGGGCCCTCGGAGTCCACGAGCAGTACTTC.

This clone occurred many times. J is TRBJ1-5 and V is TRBV6-2 or TRBV6-3; TRBD1 matches at 8 bases. From germline, CDR1 is MNHEY and CDR2 SVGEGT. The CDR3 sequence is 17 residues long. V dropped 2 bases and J dropped 5; count of bases not matched to a gene: 11. In DNA, the CDR3 is TGTGCCAGCAGTTACAGGGCAGGGGGCGCATACGATCAGCCCCAGCATTTT. Its protein product is CASSYRAGGAYDQPQHF.

The V gene is TRBV9, the J gene TRBJ2-3; D remains ambiguous. V lost 4 bases and J 2 bases, leaving 11 bases between the germline ends. In germline, CDR1 is SGDLS, CDR2 YYNGEE. This CDR3 is 14 amino acids long. The CDR3 bases are TGTGCCAGCAGCCCCATAGTGATCACAGATACGCAGTATTTT. This gives the protein CASSPIVITDTQYF.

The chain recombines TRBV3-1 (or the pseudogene TRBV3-2) with TRBJ2-3; weak D call: TRBD2 (5 bases). Trimming took off 1 base at V and 2 bases at J, with 7 bases between the two ends. The CDR3 consists of 14 residues. Germline lookup yields CDR1 LGHDT and CDR2 YNNKEL (reference sequence). The CDR3 DNA reads TGTGCCAGCAGCCAAGGAGCGGACACAGATACGCAGTATTTT. Amino acids: CASSQGADTDTQYF.

The chain uses TRBV27 and TRBJ2-5; D perhaps matches TRBD2 (6 bases). The CDR3 loop spans 19 amino acids. V was cut by 2 bases and J by 5 bases, with 27 bases left in between. CDR1 MNHEY and CDR2 SMNVEV come from the germline V gene (reference sequence). The CDR3 loop reads CASSLRAVAGPYGRETQYF. CDR3 coding DNA: TGTGCCAGCAGTTTAAGGGCCGTGGCGGGACCCTACGGCAGGGAGACCCAGTACTTC.